This TCR beta chain comes out of a study of neurological immune-mediated disorders. With 10-nucleotide random UMIs, 5'RACE was used to make the cDNA. In TCRdb, the 5' RACE reads were re-called with MiXCR into one record per CDR3 protein. The data contain about 40,000 distinct CDR3 sequences, about 14% of them singletons. This clonotype came up a few times. CDR3 length: 12 residues. Germline V gene lookup returns CDR1 GTSNPN and CDR2 SVGIG (reference sequence). V was trimmed by 6 bases and J by 9 bases, leaving 17 bases between them. This sequence originates from a woman aged 60-75 years with HTLV-1-associated myelopathy (HAM/TSP). Sequencing input: CD4+ T cells from blood. The chain couples TRBV30 to TRBJ1-1; D not resolved. The CDR3 sequence: CACSDSEVKAFF. The CDR3, as DNA: TGTGCCTGCTCTGATTCGGAGGTAAAAGCTTTCTTT.